This T cell receptor (beta chain) was retrieved from a study of long-term antiretroviral therapy in people with HIV (dated by TCRdb to 2021 to 2024). About the investigation overall: Collection of the earliest samples took place about a decade ahead of the 2015 WHO recommendation for immediate ART, at a time when ART was typically delayed until CD4 counts fell. This retrospective serial study examined whether starting ART and sustained HIV suppression were associated with changes in the composition and diversity of the TRB repertoire in peripheral blood. The cohort contributed fewer than 200 cryopreserved PBMC samples from about 29 adults with confirmed HIV infection, collected serially over a mean of approximately 6 years (range 1-12). Among the approximately 30 participants with HIV, around ten were female. Test extractions of a monoclonal T-cell line alongside some 35 polyclonal samples showed no cross-contamination during QIAcube processing.

The immunoSEQ hsTCRB v3.0 assay was used at survey level resolution to sequence the TRB variable region. A depth of about 40,000-50,000 T-cell genomes per sample was targeted for TRB sequencing. TRB libraries were pooled and sequenced on an Illumina MiSeq using a v3 150-cycle kit. As for the authors' bioinformatics: Repertoire analysis ran in R within a reproducible Nextflow workflow covering QC, data transformation and analysis. LymphoSeq2, an R package for exploring AIRR-Seq data, was used to implement the custom analyses. Several samples that yielded fewer than 5000 total TRB sequences were excluded, so that under 200 HIV repertoires were analyzed. Among the roughly 200 retained HIV repertoires, fewer than 65 were collected before ART initiation and 120 to 130 after ART initiation. Repertoires were downsampled to 5000 TRB nucleotide sequences, with summary statistics averaged over 100 downsampling iterations. TRB sequences were retained for analysis only if CDR3 regions of at least seven amino acids were present. A Shannon entropy-derived clonality score and the Gini coefficient were used to measure diversity. In repertoire networks, the top 5000 CDR3 amino acid sequences were linked whenever an edit distance of one separated two sequences. Antigen specificity groups and MHC restriction were predicted for TRB CDR3 amino acid sequences with GLIPH2. Known CMV, EBV, HIV or tissue antigen associations were flagged by matching CDR3 amino acid sequences against VDJdb and McPAS-TCR. Pre-ART, post-ART and control groups were compared with Wilcoxon signed-rank tests and Holm-Bonferroni correction. TCRdb took this table from immuneACCESS and kept in-frame rearrangements with V and J called. Such tables lack part of the clones; where checked against another copy, unresolved V genes explain under half of the gap, and the rest is unexplained. V, J and clone size are those of that table, while D and trimming were read from the DNA. This sample gives 5,000 to 7,500 clones in total; roughly 80% of them show up just once. Together, the top ten hold 15% to 17% of the sample.

In the case of this clone: Its antigen has not been determined. Nothing much larger sits one base from this clone, and base qualities are not available.

Participants were included only if at least one PBMC sample before ART initiation and at least two post-ART samples were available. Treatment was received in the United States of America by all participants with HIV. Before DNA extraction, cryopreserved samples of about 1-10 million PBMC were thawed and washed. At the time of the earliest PBMC sample for each participant with HIV, ages ranged from roughly 23 to 60 years. PBMC samples were contributed by each participant from 1-4 timepoints before ART initiation and 2-8 timepoints after ART initiation, with a median of 7 samples. Serial HIV viral load, CD4+ T-cell count, ART history and demographic data were obtained for every participant. Genomic DNA was extracted from unsorted PBMC with a Qiagen kit on a QIAcube, with processing performed in batches of 12 samples. Per the germline V gene (reference sequence), MNHEY is the CDR1 and SMNVEV is the CDR2. Inclusive of the bounding cysteine and phenylalanine, the CDR3 is 20 residues long. The CDR3 DNA has 60 bases and is translated from base 1. Trimming removed 2 bases from V and 0 bases from J, leaving 20 bases between the germline ends.

What the authors observed across the whole study: Expanded TRB clones identified before ART initiation dominated the repertoire across all time points, though the dominance fluctuated and decreased in many PLHIV after ART. Starting ART was linked to a significant rise in TRB diversity, yet even after long-term ART the diversity remained significantly lower than in transplant donor controls. Samples dated from 2004 to 2017, and the ART regimens used may be less effective than current ones. CDR3 length ranges in HIV repertoires were narrower than in controls, and network structure suggested an antigen-experienced repertoire with only a slight naive shift after ART. Limited PBMC availability meant only the TCR beta chain was sequenced, without alpha chain pairing. Inferences about post-ART repertoire changes were limited because no data were available on ART adherence, viral resistance or therapy changes. Because pre-ART samples had limited cell numbers, profiling was done on unsorted PBMC rather than on sorted CD4+ and CD8+ T cells.

The chain couples TRBV27 to TRBJ2-6; a tentative D call is TRBD2 (6 bases match). This clonotype was obtained from a man in his forties with HIV. This sample comprised unsorted PBMCs, obtained 0.5 years before starting antiretroviral therapy. The encoded CDR3 is CASSLKFGGMILSGANVLTF. The DNA sequence is TGTGCCAGCAGTTTAAAGTTTGGAGGGATGATACTCTCTGGGGCCAACGTCCTGACTTTC.